The 22 T cell receptor beta chains below were found in one sample sequenced in a study of blood T cells in healthy people across ages. Through a sample-barcoded 5' primer and a J-beta primer mix, a second PCR was run for 7 to 11 cycles. TCRdb re-analysed the 5' RACE reads in MiXCR, keeping a single row per CDR3 protein. The sample contains approximately 880,000 distinct CDR3 sequences, 48% of which appear only once. The material sequenced was blood. These receptor sequences come from a man aged 30-40 years in good health.

V usage is TRBV21-1 and J usage is TRBJ2-7; TRBD1 was called by the table and not checked on the DNA. TRBV21-1 constitutes a pseudogene. This CDR3 has 18 residues. As DNA, the CDR3 is TGTGCCAGCAGCCCCCAAGGCAGAACAGGGTACAAGTGGAACGAGCAGTACTTC. Protein sequence: CASSPQGRTGYKWNEQYF.

There are many counts of this clonotype. V gene TRBV11-3 combines with J gene TRBJ2-1; D might be TRBD2 (6 bases). Germline assignment: CDR1 SGHNT and CDR2 YENEEA. There are 15 residues in the CDR3. V shed 2 bases and J shed 4 bases, with 12 bases lying between them. The CDR3 nucleotides read TGTGCCAGCAGCTTACCGGGGGACTCTTACAATGAGCAGTTCTTC. Translating it yields CASSLPGDSYNEQFF.

The rearrangement links TRBV4-3 to TRBJ2-4; unclear D gene. Germline assignment: CDR1 LGHNA and CDR2 YSLEER. The CDR3 spans 15 residues. V was cut by 0 bases and J by 3 bases, with 9 bases left in between. The CDR3 is CASSQDEMDKNIQYF. In nucleotides, the CDR3 is TGCGCCAGCAGCCAAGACGAAATGGACAAAAACATTCAGTACTTC.

The DNA for the CDR3 is TGTGCCAGCATCCCACCAGGAGGACAGGGGAGTCAGCCCCAGCATTTT. Translation: CASIPPGGQGSQPQHF. The V call is TRBV6-1, the J call TRBJ1-5; 9 bases fit TRBD1. This CDR3 region has 16 residues. Germline V gives CDR1 MNHNS, CDR2 SASEGT. The V and J ends lost 7 bases and 6 bases, in that order; junction bases with no gene match: 13.

This clonotype has only a few counts. The V and J genes are TRBV28 and TRBJ2-7; tentatively, D is TRBD2 (5 bases). CDR1 and CDR2 from the germline V gene are MDHEN and SYDVKM. V was pared by 5 bases and J by 0 bases, with 11 bases between. This CDR3 is built from 14 residues. The CDR3 loop is CASSPARASYEQYF. The DNA of the CDR3 is TGTGCCAGCAGTCCTGCGAGGGCCTCCTACGAGCAGTACTTC.

This clonotype was detected a few times. The V and J genes are TRBV20-1 and TRBJ2-5; a possible D gene is TRBD2 (5 bases). TRBJ2-7 matches the DNA end more closely, so the J call is doubtful. In germline, CDR1 is DFQATT, CDR2 SNEGSKA (reference sequence). The CDR3 spans 15 residues. CDR3 region: CSAREVASFSYEQYF. The CDR3 nucleotides are TGCAGTGCTAGAGAGGTAGCGAGTTTCTCCTACGAGCAGTACTTC.

This clonotype was seen only once. The V call is TRBV5-5, the J call TRBJ1-2; 9 nucleotides match TRBD1. V lost 0 bases, J lost 5 bases, and 5 bases stayed unmatched. Per the germline V gene, CDR1 is SGHKS and CDR2 is YYEKEE (reference sequence). The CDR3 is made up of 15 amino acids. The CDR3 nucleotides read TGTGCCAGCAGCTTGGAACAGGGGGCACGGTATGGCTACACCTTC. It yields the protein CASSLEQGARYGYTF.

The chain combines TRBV25-1 with TRBJ2-7, with D uncertain. Germline CDR1 and CDR2: MGHDK and SYGVNS. V shed 3 bases and J shed 6 bases, with 6 bases lying between them. The CDR3 sequence is 11 residues long. The CDR3 nucleotides are TGTGCCAGCAGTGAGGGCCGCGAGCAGTACGTC. This sequence encodes CASSEGREQYV.

A note on this clonotype: Relative to the germline gene, one junction end is altered; a read error may explain this. This chain uses TRBV2 with TRBJ1-1; D not certain. This CDR3 is 13 amino acids long. CDR1 is SNHLY, CDR2 FYNNEI, per germline. The CDR3 region has the DNA TGTGCCAGCTTAAGAGCCTGGAACACTGAAACTTTCTTT. This sequence encodes CASLRAWNTETFF.

The CDR3 protein is CASSQDLGQYYEQYF. CDR3 DNA: TGTGCCAGCAGCCAAGACCTAGGACAGTACTACGAGCAGTACTTC. The V and J genes are TRBV3-1 and TRBJ2-5; D perhaps matches TRBD1 (6 bases). The end of the DNA fits TRBJ2-7 better, so the J call may be wrong. The germline CDR1 and CDR2 sequences are LGHDT and YNNKEL (reference sequence). There are 15 residues in the CDR3.

This sequence joins TRBV20-1 and TRBJ1-1, with TRBD1 matching over 8 bases. This CDR3 contains 13 residues. Germline CDR1 reads DFQATT; CDR2 reads SNEGSKA (reference sequence). Losses at the gene ends were 3 bases for V and 6 bases for J; bases not matched to a gene: 6. CDR3 protein: CSARQGASAEAFF. The DNA of the CDR3 is TGCAGTGCTAGGCAGGGGGCGTCGGCTGAAGCTTTCTTT.

The V gene is TRBV15, the J gene TRBJ2-2, with TRBD2 matching over 8 bases. The CDR3 length is 15 residues. Trimming removed 5 bases from V and 2 bases from J; junction bases left unmatched: 4. In germline, CDR1 is LNHNV, CDR2 YYDKDF (reference sequence). CDR3 nucleotides: TGTGCCACCAGCCCTAGCGGGTCTAACACCGGGGAGCTGTTTTTT. It specifies CATSPSGSNTGELFF.

Notes on this clonotype: A read error may account for a junction end that differs from germline. The V call is TRBV29-1, the J call TRBJ1-1; TRBD1 agrees at 8 bases. The CDR3 runs 13 residues. Germline assignment: CDR1 SQVTM and CDR2 ANQGSEA. CDR3 residues: CSVQDRGYSEAFF. CDR3 bases: TGCAGCGTTCAAGACAGGGGCTACTCTGAAGCTTTCTTT.

This chain links TRBV25-1 with TRBJ2-3; D not certain. V lost 3 bases and J lost 6, with 13 bases in between. Germline V gives CDR1 MGHDK, CDR2 SYGVNS. This CDR3 is 14 amino acids long. This CDR3 is CASSDAGSDDTQYF. The CDR3 coding sequence is TGTGCCAGCAGTGATGCAGGTTCGGATGATACGCAGTATTTT.

The CDR3 DNA follows: TGCAGTGCTGGCTCCGGGACAGCTAACTATGGCTACACCTTC. This sequence encodes CSAGSGTANYGYTF. J is TRBJ1-2 and V is TRBV20-1, with 7 positions matching TRBD1. V dropped 5 bases and J dropped 0; count of bases not matched to a gene: 6. This CDR3 spans 14 amino acids. Germline CDR1 and CDR2: DFQATT and SNEGSKA (reference sequence).

The rearrangement links TRBV30 to TRBJ1-1; D not resolved. Germline V gives CDR1 GTSNPN, CDR2 SVGIG (reference sequence). V lost 2 bases, J lost 3 bases, and 7 bases lay in between. The CDR3 sequence is 12 residues long. In nucleotides, the CDR3 is TGTGCCTGGAGTCCCCAGGACACTGAAGCTTTCTTT. Its protein product is CAWSPQDTEAFF.

The rearrangement uses TRBV7-2 and TRBJ2-7, with D perhaps TRBD2 (5 bases). CDR3 length: 13 amino acids. The V gene lost 5 bases and the J gene lost 5 bases, with 13 bases spanning the gap. Germline CDR1 is SGHTA and CDR2 is FQGNSA. The CDR3 DNA reads as TGTGCCAGCAGCGCCCCGGGAACCCACGAGCAGTACTTC. As protein: CASSAPGTHEQYF. Full variable domain (outside the CDR3, taken from reference TRBV7-2 and TRBJ2-7): GAGVSQSPSNKVTEKGKDVELRCDPISGHTALYWYRQSLGQGLEFLIYFQGNSAPDKSGLPSDRFSAERTGGSVSTLTIQRTQQEDSAVYLCASSAPGTHEQYFGPGTRLTVT.

Only a few counts were recorded for this clonotype. This rearrangement joins TRBV7-2 to TRBJ1-4; no clear D. Between the trimmed V and J ends, which lost 2 bases and 8 bases, there was a span of 15 bases. This CDR3 has 15 amino acids. The germline CDR1 and CDR2 sequences are SGHTA and FQGNSA. CDR3 sequence: CASSLIRQSGEKLFF. DNA of the CDR3: TGTGCCAGCAGCTTAATTCGGCAGTCTGGCGAAAAACTGTTTTTT.

Concerning this clonotype: This clone may be a read error of a much larger clone one base away. This chain links TRBV9 with TRBJ2-3; D is tentatively TRBD1 or TRBD2 (5 bases each). Looked up from germline, CDR1 is SGDLS and CDR2 is YYNGEE. Deletions cut 0 bases from V and 2 bases from J, with 10 bases between. The CDR3 extends over 15 amino acids. The CDR3 protein is CASSVAPGTTDTQYF. The CDR3 DNA reads TGTGCCAGCAGCGTAGCCCCGGGGACCACAGATACGCAGTATTTT. The full variable domain, completed using reference TRBV9 and TRBJ2-3, is DSGVTQTPKHLITATGQRVTLRCSPRSGDLSVYWYQQSLDQGLQFLIQYYNGEERAKGNILERFSAQQFPDLHSELNLSSLELGDSALYFCASSVAPGTTDTQYFGPGTRLTVL.

The chain carries TRBV6-2 or TRBV6-3 and TRBJ1-5; unclear D gene. The CDR3 runs to 14 residues. The germline V and J ends were trimmed by 0 bases and 4 bases, with 7 bases remaining between them. Germline V gene lookup returns CDR1 MNHEY and CDR2 SVGEGT. CDR3 residues: CASSYSTSNQPQHF. The CDR3 region has the DNA TGTGCCAGCAGTTACTCGACCTCGAATCAGCCCCAGCATTTT.

This clonotype was picked up many times. For the CDR3, the DNA is TGCAGTGCTAGAGATTTTCGGACAGGGGATCTTGGCTACACCTTC. Its translation is CSARDFRTGDLGYTF. The chain is built from TRBV20-1 and TRBJ1-2; 9 nucleotides match TRBD1. Germline V gives CDR1 DFQATT, CDR2 SNEGSKA (reference sequence). Trimming cost V 0 bases and J 7 bases; bases outside gene matches: 9. The CDR3 consists of 15 residues.

In DNA, the CDR3 is TGCGCCAGCAGTCAACGGGACAGGGCATCAGAGACCCAGTACTTC. This translates into CASSQRDRASETQYF. The gene calls are TRBV23-1 and TRBJ2-5; 9 bases align to TRBD1. Being an ORF, TRBV23-1 has a function that is uncertain. This CDR3 comprises 15 residues. J lost 4 bases, V lost 2 bases, and 5 bases had no gene match.